Sequencing of this T cell receptor (beta chain) was carried out in a study of patients and donors after allogeneic stem cell transplantation. MiXCR, applied by TCRdb to the RT-PCR reads, yields one record per CDR3 protein. The sample contains 9,000 or so distinct CDR3 sequences, around 3.9% of which appear only once. This clonotype showed up many times. V shed 9 bases, J shed 5 bases, and the junction held 9 bases outside the gene matches. The CDR3 runs to 15 residues. Germline CDR1 is SNHLY and CDR2 is FYNNEI. This TCR was sampled from a human donor who was either an allogeneic HSCT recipient or a stem cell or donor lymphocyte infusion donor (not recorded which). It is not recorded whose cells these are; they may come from a transplant donor. The V gene is TRBV2, the J gene TRBJ2-3; 12 bases are a match to TRBD2. The sample comprised blood, either unsorted or a sorted T cell fraction (not recorded which). This CDR3 reads CASGTSGLRGDTQYF. CDR3 nucleotides: TGTGCCAGTGGGACTAGCGGGCTCCGCGGAGATACGCAGTATTTT.